This TCR beta chain originates from a study of blood T cell repertoires in COVID-19. In the study overall: Samples taken during acute and convalescent COVID-19 were collected in the United States, Italy and Spain. T cells, B-cell-depleted T cells, or PBMCs supplied cDNA or gDNA.

Germline V gene data show CDR1 as MNHEY and CDR2 as SVGAGI. With 7 bases removed from V and 3 bases from J, the gap between germline ends came to 15 bases. This CDR3 region has 14 residues. Original analysis: Estimation of nucleated cell counts was performed using reference gene primer amplification. Assay: immunoSEQ multiplex PCR; the TCRdb copy retains only in-frame clones and omits some. D and trimming come from the DNA, and the V and J calls and clone size come from that table. The data hold around 210,000 clones, with about 86% observed a single time. The gene calls are TRBV6-5 and TRBJ1-1; TRBD1 might be the D (5 bases). This sequence originates from a man aged 18 to 30 with active or convalescent COVID-19. The source material was peripheral blood. CDR3 residues: CASTRPGGDTEAFF. CDR3 DNA sequence: TGTGCCAGCACCCGCCCCGGGGGTGACACTGAAGCTTTCTTT.